Only a few counts were recorded for the clone carrying this T cell receptor beta chain. What it binds is unknown. No ophthalmopathy progression within 18 months constituted stable Graves' hyperthyroidism. Patients aged 18 to 65 had newly diagnosed hyperthyroidism of under 2 months' duration. RNA transcripts yielded amplified TCR beta CDR3 regions. Carried out on the TCR CDR3, a first-round RT-PCR used the HTBI primer set. TCRdb used MiXCR to reprocess the multiplex PCR reads, holding one entry per CDR3 protein. The data show some 500,000 distinct CDR3 sequences, over 13% seen once. The data were obtained in a study of T cells in Graves' hyperthyroidism and ophthalmopathy. Regarding the study as a whole: Most expanded thyroid clonotypes above 0.001 also appeared in blood.

Germline assignment: CDR1 SGHRS and CDR2 YFSETQ. Trimming shortened V by 4 bases and J by 6 bases, and 17 bases separated the two germline ends. The CDR3 loop spans 15 amino acids. The chain employs TRBV5-1 and TRBJ1-5; D might be TRBD1 (6 bases). This TCR was recovered from a woman under 30 with Graves' hyperthyroidism. Sequenced material: blood. The CDR3 nucleotides read TGCGCCAGCAGCCCCGAGGGGGGAGGGGGTCAGCCCCAGCATTTT. Amino acid sequence: CASSPEGGGGQPQHF.